This record concerns one T cell receptor beta chain sequence. The V end was cut by 8 bases, the J end by 7 bases, with 21 bases between. Per germline, CDR1 GTSNPN and CDR2 SVGIG (reference sequence). The CDR3 is 14 amino acids. In the source study's methods: Reference gene primer amplification in the assay estimated nucleated cell counts. Sequenced by immunoSEQ multiplex PCR; TCRdb stores in-frame clones only, minus some. D and trimming come from the DNA, and the V and J calls and clone size come from that table. The sample holds approximately 120,000 clones, 81% seen once. These data come from a study of blood T cell repertoires in COVID-19.

What was sequenced was peripheral blood. This TCR was recovered from a woman aged 45-65 years with acute or convalescent COVID-19. The chain combines TRBV30 with TRBJ2-1; tentatively, D is TRBD2 (7 bases). CDR3 region: CAAGAVADDNEQFF. For the CDR3, the DNA is TGTGCCGCGGGGGCGGTAGCCGATGATAATGAGCAGTTCTTC.